The 17 T cell receptor beta chains listed next were all sequenced from one sample in a study of T-cell reconstitution after alpha-beta-depleted transplantation in children. Preparing the TCRbeta library involved the use of unique molecular identifiers. TCRdb used MiXCR to reprocess the PCR reads, holding one entry per CDR3 protein. Here the sample spans under 250,000 distinct CDR3 sequences, about 7% being singletons. The sample in question was PBMCs, obtained before TCRalphabeta/CD19-depleted stem cell transplant. The receptors come from a boy aged 2 to 9 with acute lymphoblastic leukemia, due to receive a stem cell transplant.

This clonotype came up a few times. This rearrangement joins TRBV29-1 to TRBJ2-6; a possible D gene is TRBD2 (6 bases). Germline V gene data show CDR1 as SQVTM and CDR2 as ANQGSEA. The CDR3 runs 15 residues. V was cut by 6 bases and J by 0 bases, with 12 bases left in between. The CDR3 protein is CSVTTRDSGANVLTF. The CDR3 nucleotides read TGCAGCGTAACCACGCGGGACTCTGGGGCCAACGTCCTGACTTTC.

Concerning this clonotype: A read error may explain this, as a much larger clone is one base away. The chain recombines TRBV3-1 with TRBJ1-2; TRBD1 is a possible D gene (5 bases). Germline V gene data show CDR1 as LGHDT and CDR2 as YNNKEL (reference sequence). The CDR3 is 14 residues long. The CDR3 coding sequence is TGTGCCAGCCGCCAAGTAGGAGGGGCTGGTGGCTACACCTTC. It encodes CASRQVGGAGGYTF.

This clonotype was counted a single time. This rearrangement joins TRBV6-2 or TRBV6-3 to TRBJ2-7; 10 bases align to TRBD2. Germline CDR1 reads MNHEY; CDR2 reads SVGEGT. The CDR3 spans 15 residues. The V segment lost 4 bases and the J segment 1 base; nucleotides outside the gene matches: 4. In DNA, the CDR3 is TGTGCCAGCAGTTCGCTAGCGGGAGTTTCCTACGAGCAGTACTTC. It codes for CASSSLAGVSYEQYF.

This clonotype was detected many times. The V gene is TRBV11-1, the J gene TRBJ2-5; unclear D gene. V shed 2 bases and J shed 5 bases, with 3 bases lying between them. CDR1 and CDR2 (germline): SGHAT, FQDESV (reference sequence). This CDR3 is 11 amino acids long. The CDR3 protein is CASSLFETQYF. The CDR3 DNA reads as TGTGCCAGCAGCTTATTTGAGACCCAGTACTTC.

This clonotype showed up just a few times. One end of the junction fails to match germline, which may point to a read error. This chain connects TRBV7-2 to TRBJ1-1, with D possibly TRBD1 on 6 matching bases. The CDR3 spans 14 residues. Germline V lookup: CDR1 SGHTA, CDR2 FQGNSA. The CDR3 nucleotides read TGTGCCAGCAGTTTAGGCCCAGTCCAGGGGTTAGCTTTCTTT. This translates into CASSLGPVQGLAFF.

The chain links TRBV7-8 to TRBJ2-1; the match to TRBD1 covers 7 bases. Trimming took 5 bases from V and 7 from J; bases not matched to a gene: 8. This CDR3 region has 14 residues. The germline CDR1 and CDR2 sequences are SGHVS and FQNEAQ. The CDR3, as DNA: TGTGCCAGCAGCCCTCCGACAGGGTGGAATGAGCAGTTCTTC. Translating it yields CASSPPTGWNEQFF.

This clonotype was counted many times. CDR3 DNA: TGCAGTGCTAGCCAGAGCGGGGCCAACGTCCTGACTTTC. The encoded protein is CSASQSGANVLTF. The rearrangement joins TRBV20-1 to TRBJ2-6; D unresolved. From germline, CDR1 is DFQATT and CDR2 SNEGSKA (reference sequence). The length of the CDR3 is 13 residues. Trimming left V 3 bases short and J 4 bases short, with 7 bases between.

This clonotype was seen only a few times. The V and J genes are TRBV19 and TRBJ1-1; D gene unclear. Germline V gene sequence: CDR1 LNHDA, CDR2 SQIVND (reference sequence). The V gene lost 6 bases and the J gene lost 2 bases, with 16 bases spanning the gap. CDR3 size: 15 residues. CDR3 DNA sequence: TGTGCCAGTAGCGCGACAAGAGAGATTAACACTGAAGCTTTCTTT. Translated, it gives CASSATREINTEAFF.

This clonotype was counted ten times or more. The chain couples TRBV6-5 to TRBJ2-7; the D gene is possibly TRBD2 (5 bases). The CDR3 extends over 14 amino acids. Germline CDR1 MNHEY, CDR2 SVGAGI. Trimming left V 6 bases short and J 0 bases short, with 12 bases between. CDR3 protein: CASSRADFSYEQYF. The CDR3, as DNA: TGTGCCAGCAGCCGCGCGGACTTCTCCTACGAGCAGTACTTC.

This clonotype appeared many times. V and J are TRBV7-9 and TRBJ2-3; possibly TRBD1 for D (6 bases). The germline gives CDR1 SEHNR, CDR2 FQNEAQ (reference sequence). V was cut by 2 bases and J by 2 bases, with 8 bases left in between. There are 14 residues in the CDR3. In DNA, the CDR3 is TGTGCCAGCAGCTTACGACAGGACACAGATACGCAGTATTTT. It codes for CASSLRQDTDTQYF.

This clonotype was found a few times. This sequence joins TRBV28 and TRBJ2-2; D is unresolved. Germline V lookup: CDR1 MDHEN, CDR2 SYDVKM. V lost 8 bases and J lost 2, with 9 bases in between. The CDR3 consists of 13 residues. CDR3 residues: CASPNSNTGELFF. In DNA form, the CDR3 reads TGTGCCAGCCCCAACAGTAACACCGGGGAGCTGTTTTTT.

This clonotype was observed many times. V and J are TRBV20-1 and TRBJ2-7; D perhaps matches TRBD1 (6 bases). The CDR3 has 14 residues. The V gene lost 3 bases and the J gene lost 6 bases, with 18 bases spanning the gap. The germline CDR1 and CDR2 sequences are DFQATT and SNEGSKA (reference sequence). The CDR3 nucleotides read TGCAGTGCTAGGATACAGGGATCTCCTGGCGAGCAGTACTTC. As protein: CSARIQGSPGEQYF.

This clonotype was seen at least ten times. J is TRBJ2-5 and V is TRBV5-6, with unresolved D. The CDR3 runs to 13 residues. Trimming removed 4 bases at V and 2 bases at J, with 9 bases between. CDR1 and CDR2 (germline): SGHDT, YYEEEE. Written as DNA, the CDR3 is TGTGCCAGCAGCCACCACATACAAGAGACCCAGTACTTC. It is translated as CASSHHIQETQYF.

The chain uses TRBV11-2 and TRBJ2-5; D is perhaps TRBD1 or TRBD2 (5 bases each). Germline V gene data show CDR1 as SGHAT and CDR2 as FQNNGV. Trimming took off 4 bases at V and 4 bases at J, with 10 bases between the two ends. This CDR3 region has 13 residues. The CDR3 bases are TGTGCCAGCAGCTCCGGGACGGGAGAGACCCAGTACTTC. It specifies CASSSGTGETQYF.

This clonotype was seen repeatedly, ten times or more. The chain couples TRBV5-5 to TRBJ1-1, with D perhaps TRBD1 (5 bases). V lost 4 bases and J 6 bases, leaving 16 bases between the germline ends. CDR1 SGHKS and CDR2 YYEKEE come from the germline V gene (reference sequence). CDR3 length equals 14 residues. The CDR3 DNA sequence: TGTGCCAGCAGCAACCAGGGATCGCTCGCTGAAGCTTTCTTT. Translated, it gives CASSNQGSLAEAFF.

This chain links TRBV28 with TRBJ2-3, with 7 bases aligning to TRBD2. The CDR3 sequence is 14 residues long. Germline trimming cut 8 bases from V and 8 bases from J; bases unmatched to any gene: 13. Per the germline V gene, CDR1 is MDHEN and CDR2 is SYDVKM. CDR3 protein: CASRISSGARTQYF. In nucleotides, the CDR3 is TGTGCCAGCCGTATCTCTAGCGGAGCGCGTACGCAGTATTTT.

The chain is built from TRBV6-1 and TRBJ1-2; the D gene is possibly TRBD1 (5 bases). The CDR3 has 15 amino acids. The germline V and J ends were trimmed by 4 bases and 0 bases, with 12 bases remaining between them. CDR1 is MNHNS and CDR2 is SASEGT in the germline V gene. The CDR3 DNA is TGTGCCAGCAGTGCCCCAGGGAGAGCTAACTATGGCTACACCTTC. Its protein product is CASSAPGRANYGYTF.